This entry lists 26 T cell receptor beta chains sequenced from one sample in a study of T cells in Graves' hyperthyroidism and ophthalmopathy. RNA transcripts served as the template for amplifying TCR beta CDR3 regions. The TCR CDR3 was amplified in a first-round RT-PCR using the HTBI primer set. TCRdb itself ran the multiplex PCR reads through MiXCR, one entry per CDR3 protein. The repertoire holds 500,000 or so distinct CDR3 sequences, about 16% seen once, with 25% to 30% in the top ten. Sequencing was done on a sample of blood. The receptor set was obtained from a woman aged 25 to 39 with Graves' ophthalmopathy.

The J gene is TRBJ2-1, the V gene TRBV4-2; D gene ambiguous. This CDR3 spans 16 amino acids. Germline values: CDR1 LGHNA, CDR2 YNFKEQ. The germline V and J ends were trimmed by 0 bases and 11 bases, with 20 bases remaining between them. Here the CDR3 DNA reads TGTGCCAGCAGCCAAGATCTGTCGAGGCAGGCAGGTCAGCAGTTCTTC. This encodes CASSQDLSRQAGQQFF.

The chain links TRBV7-8 to TRBJ2-7; D is possibly TRBD2 (6 bases). CDR1 SGHVS and CDR2 FQNEAQ come from the germline V gene. V was pared by 5 bases and J by 2 bases, with 22 bases between. The CDR3 contains 17 residues. The CDR3, as DNA: TGTGCCAGCAGCCTACTGGAACGAGGGAGGCCTACCTACGAGCAGTACTTC. This gives the protein CASSLLERGRPTYEQYF. Variable domain in full (rest from reference TRBV7-8 and TRBJ2-7): GAGVSQSPRYKVAKRGQDVALRCDPISGHVSLFWYQQALGQGPEFLTYFQNEAQLDKSGLPSDRFFAERPEGSVSTLKIQRTQQEDSAVYLCASSLLERGRPTYEQYFGPGTRLTVT.

This clonotype was recorded at least ten times. The V and J genes are TRBV20-1 and TRBJ1-1; maybe TRBD1 (5 bases). CDR3 length: 14 residues. V was cut by 3 bases and J by 2 bases, with 13 bases left in between. CDR1 is DFQATT, CDR2 SNEGSKA, per germline (reference sequence). The CDR3 loop is CSASRLGTNTEAFF. As DNA, the CDR3 is TGCAGTGCTAGTCGTCTCGGGACTAACACTGAAGCTTTCTTT.

This clonotype was seen ten or more times. The chain links TRBV3-1 to TRBJ2-7; 12 nucleotides line up with TRBD1. Germline V gene data show CDR1 as LGHDT and CDR2 as YNNKEL (reference sequence). This CDR3 contains 14 residues. Losses at the gene ends were 5 bases for V and 6 bases for J; bases not matched to a gene: 5. The CDR3 DNA reads TGTGCCAGCAGCACCCGGGACAGGGGGCGCGAGCAGTACTTC. Translation gives CASSTRDRGREQYF.

This clonotype was counted between two and nine times. The rearrangement uses TRBV6-5 and TRBJ2-7; the D gene is possibly TRBD2 (5 bases). Germline loops: CDR1 MNHEY, CDR2 SVGAGI. Between the trimmed V and J ends, which lost 0 bases and 3 bases, there was a span of 12 bases. CDR3 size: 15 residues. The DNA for the CDR3 is TGTGCCAGCAGTTACTCGTATGGAGGTCGCTACGAGCAGTACTTC. Translating gives CASSYSYGGRYEQYF.

At least ten counts were recorded for this clonotype. The genes are TRBV27 and TRBJ1-1; TRBD1 might be the D (6 bases). Germline V gene sequence: CDR1 MNHEY, CDR2 SMNVEV (reference sequence). CDR3 size: 14 residues. Trimming shortened V by 5 bases and J by 8 bases, and 18 bases separated the two germline ends. CDR3 bases: TGTGCCAGCAGTCCCATACAGGGATATGGGGAAGCTTTCTTT. Translated: CASSPIQGYGEAFF.

This clonotype occurred many times. This rearrangement joins TRBV18 to TRBJ1-1; TRBD1 aligns across 11 bases. V trimming: 2 bases; J trimming: 3 bases; junction bases outside the gene matches: 5. Per germline, CDR1 KGHSH and CDR2 LQKENI. This CDR3 has 16 residues. The CDR3 sequence: CASSPVGTGGDTEAFF. The DNA of the CDR3 is TGTGCCAGCTCACCAGTCGGGACAGGGGGAGACACTGAAGCTTTCTTT.

This clonotype was found many times. The V and J genes are TRBV12-3 or TRBV12-4 and TRBJ1-1; no firm D call. Trimming shortened V by 7 bases and J by 4 bases, and 4 bases separated the two germline ends. The CDR3 runs 10 residues. CDR3 region: CASTSTEAFF. CDR3 in DNA: TGTGCCAGCACTAGCACTGAAGCTTTCTTT.

This clonotype was seen ten or more times. V usage is TRBV2 and J usage is TRBJ2-7, with TRBD2 matching over 12 bases. With V trimmed by 4 bases and J by 4 bases, 2 bases remained unmatched. Germline CDR1 reads SNHLY; CDR2 reads FYNNEI. The CDR3 sequence is 14 residues long. The CDR3 protein is CASSGTSGAYEQYF. The CDR3 region has the DNA TGTGCCAGCAGTGGGACTAGCGGGGCTTACGAGCAGTACTTC.

The V gene is TRBV5-1, the J gene TRBJ1-2, with 7 bases fitting TRBD1. Per the germline V gene, CDR1 is SGHRS and CDR2 is YFSETQ. Trimming removed 3 bases from V and 3 bases from J; junction bases left unmatched: 5. The CDR3 has 14 residues. CDR3 coding DNA: TGCGCCAGCAGCTACGACAGGGAGCACTATGGCTACACCTTC. This codes for CASSYDREHYGYTF.

The chain joins TRBV4-3 to TRBJ2-1; D unclear. This CDR3 is built from 16 residues. CDR1 and CDR2 (germline): LGHNA, YSLEER. V was pared by 0 bases and J by 1 base, with 10 bases between. The CDR3 loop is CASSQEAWGSYNEQFF. Here the CDR3 DNA reads TGCGCCAGCAGCCAAGAGGCCTGGGGTTCCTACAATGAGCAGTTCTTC.

This clonotype was picked up a small number of times. V and J are TRBV28 and TRBJ2-1; the match to TRBD2 covers 7 bases. CDR1 is MDHEN and CDR2 is SYDVKM in the germline V gene. With 4 bases clipped from V and 0 bases from J, the junction kept 6 bases outside the gene matches. The CDR3 is 16 amino acids. The CDR3 region has the DNA TGTGCCAGCAGTTCGACTAGCCCTGGCTCCTACAATGAGCAGTTCTTC. Protein sequence: CASSSTSPGSYNEQFF.

This clonotype was detected a few times. The V and J genes are TRBV27 and TRBJ2-7; TRBD2 is a possible D gene (5 bases). This CDR3 is 15 amino acids long. The germline CDR1 and CDR2 sequences are MNHEY and SMNVEV (reference sequence). V was shortened by 5 bases and J by 0 bases, with 14 bases between the two germline ends. The chain's CDR3 is CASSPSLEVSYEQYF. CDR3 in DNA: TGTGCCAGCAGTCCCTCACTAGAGGTCTCCTACGAGCAGTACTTC.

V usage is TRBV5-1 and J usage is TRBJ1-4; weak D call: TRBD1 (6 bases). Germline V CDR1 and CDR2: SGHRS, YFSETQ. The length of the CDR3 is 15 residues. Trimming left V 0 bases short and J 3 bases short, with 9 bases between. CDR3 sequence: CASSLAGTPNEKLFF. The CDR3 DNA follows: TGCGCCAGCAGCTTGGCCGGGACACCTAATGAAAAACTGTTTTTT.

The gene calls are TRBV6-1 and TRBJ2-7; the D is unclear. Trimming removed 8 bases from V and 1 base from J, with 9 bases in between. The CDR3 has 12 residues. From germline, CDR1 is MNHNS and CDR2 SASEGT. Here the CDR3 DNA reads TGTGCCAGCCGTTTATTATCCTACGAGCAGTACTTC. Residues: CASRLLSYEQYF.

The chain carries TRBV18 and TRBJ2-5, with D perhaps TRBD1 (6 bases). The CDR3 totals 13 residues. Germline V CDR1 and CDR2: KGHSH, LQKENI. Trimming removed 6 bases from V and 5 bases from J, with 13 bases in between. CDR3 nucleotide sequence: TGTGCCAGCTCGACAGGCATTAGGGAGACCCAGTACTTC. As protein: CASSTGIRETQYF.

In this sample, this clonotype turned up many times. The chain couples TRBV2 to TRBJ2-7; D unclear. V lost 8 bases and J lost 3, with 11 bases in between. Germline V lookup: CDR1 SNHLY, CDR2 FYNNEI. The CDR3 extends over 12 amino acids. Written as DNA, the CDR3 is TGTGCCAGCGAGGAGCATAACTACGAGCAGTACTTC. Its protein is CASEEHNYEQYF.

This clonotype was seen more than once but under ten times. This chain links TRBV27 with TRBJ1-5; a weak D match, TRBD1 (5 bases). Per the germline V gene, CDR1 is MNHEY and CDR2 is SMNVEV (reference sequence). The CDR3 runs to 16 residues. V was shortened by 2 bases and J by 4 bases, with 15 bases between the two germline ends. The CDR3 protein is CASSLTSGWGNQPQHF. In DNA, the CDR3 is TGTGCCAGCAGTTTAACCTCAGGGTGGGGGAATCAGCCCCAGCATTTT.

V usage is TRBV24-1 and J usage is TRBJ2-2; 8 bases fit TRBD1. With 2 bases clipped from V and 3 bases from J, the junction kept 7 bases outside the gene matches. Germline values: CDR1 KGHDR, CDR2 SFDVKD. The CDR3 covers 17 residues. CDR3 sequence: CATSDYRDRWHTGELFF. The CDR3, as DNA: TGTGCCACCAGTGATTACCGGGACAGGTGGCACACCGGGGAGCTGTTTTTT.

To note about this clonotype: Relative to the germline gene, one junction end is altered; a read error may explain this. This chain links TRBV20-1 with TRBJ2-5, with 8 bases matching TRBD1. Germline loops: CDR1 DFQATT, CDR2 SNEGSKA (reference sequence). There are 14 residues in the CDR3. The CDR3 bases are TGCAGTGCCCCCGAGGCAGGGGGCGTCGAGACCCAGTGCTTC. Amino acid sequence: CSAPEAGGVETQCF.

This clonotype was observed many times. The CDR3, as DNA: TGCAGTGTCACGACTAGCGGAAACTCCTACGAGCAGTACTTC. It translates to CSVTTSGNSYEQYF. V is TRBV20-1 and J is TRBJ2-7, with TRBD2 matching over 9 bases. The trim removed 7 bases at V and 0 bases at J, leaving 7 bases unmatched. The CDR3 has 14 residues. The germline CDR1 and CDR2 sequences are DFQATT and SNEGSKA (reference sequence).

Ten or more counts support this clonotype. The chain couples TRBV29-1 to TRBJ1-1, with D perhaps matching TRBD1 (6 bases). Germline CDR1 is SQVTM and CDR2 is ANQGSEA. V was pared by 6 bases and J by 1 base, with 9 bases between. The CDR3 length is 12 residues. CDR3 in DNA: TGCAGCGTCACAGGGAGGAACACTGAAGCTTTCTTT. Amino acid sequence: CSVTGRNTEAFF.

This clonotype came up many times. The chain uses TRBV20-1 and TRBJ2-1; the match to TRBD2 covers 12 bases. The CDR3 runs to 15 residues. With V trimmed by 3 bases and J by 5 bases, 5 bases remained unmatched. The germline V gene encodes CDR1 DFQATT and CDR2 SNEGSKA (reference sequence). Here the CDR3 DNA reads TGCAGTGCTAGCCCGGGACTAGCGGGCAACAATGAGCAGTTCTTC. Translated, it gives CSASPGLAGNNEQFF.

This clonotype has a count of ten or more. The chain uses TRBV5-6 and TRBJ2-5; D possibly corresponds to TRBD1 (6 bases). Germline V gene lookup returns CDR1 SGHDT and CDR2 YYEEEE. V lost 4 bases and J lost 3, with 13 bases in between. The CDR3 totals 14 residues. CDR3 protein: CASSRARGEETQYF. Written as DNA, the CDR3 is TGTGCCAGCAGCCGAGCCAGGGGAGAAGAGACCCAGTACTTC.

Ten or more counts support this clonotype. This sequence joins TRBV18 and TRBJ2-4; 10 bases map to TRBD1. J was trimmed by 6 bases and V by 3 bases; bases with no gene match: 5. The V gene's germline CDR1 is KGHSH and CDR2 LQKENI. CDR3 length equals 15 residues. CDR3: CASSPSGQGGNIQYF. Here the CDR3 DNA reads TGTGCCAGCTCACCTAGTGGACAGGGGGGAAACATTCAGTACTTC. The whole variable domain, filled in from reference TRBV18 and TRBJ2-4, reads NAGVMQNPRHLVRRRGQEARLRCSPMKGHSHVYWYRQLPEEGLKFMVYLQKENIIDESGMPKERFSAEFPKEGPSILRIQQVVRGDSAAYFCASSPSGQGGNIQYFGAGTRLSVL.

The genes are TRBV4-3 and TRBJ1-1, with D possibly being TRBD1 (5 bases). V was clipped by 0 bases and J by 6 bases, with 14 bases between them. This CDR3 comprises 15 residues. CDR1 and CDR2 from the germline V gene are LGHNA and YSLEER. CDR3 sequence: CASSQEGKGTPEAFF. The CDR3 DNA reads as TGCGCCAGCAGCCAAGAAGGCAAGGGGACCCCTGAAGCTTTCTTT.